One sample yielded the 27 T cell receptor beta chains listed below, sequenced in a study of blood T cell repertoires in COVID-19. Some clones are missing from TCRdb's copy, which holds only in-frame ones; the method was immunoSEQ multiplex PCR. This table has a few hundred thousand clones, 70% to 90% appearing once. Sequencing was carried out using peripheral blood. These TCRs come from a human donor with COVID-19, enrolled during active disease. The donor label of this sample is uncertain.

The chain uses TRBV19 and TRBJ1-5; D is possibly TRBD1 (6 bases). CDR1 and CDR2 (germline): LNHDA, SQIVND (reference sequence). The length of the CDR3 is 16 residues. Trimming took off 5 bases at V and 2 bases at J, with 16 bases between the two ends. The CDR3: CASSLTQGTGNQPQHF. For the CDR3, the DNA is TGTGCCAGTAGTCTAACACAGGGAACGGGCAATCAGCCCCAGCATTTT.

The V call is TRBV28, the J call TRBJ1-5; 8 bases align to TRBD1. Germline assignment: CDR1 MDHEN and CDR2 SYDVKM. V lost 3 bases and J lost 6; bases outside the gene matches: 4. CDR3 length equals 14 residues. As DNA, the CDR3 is TGTGCCAGCAGTTTGGGACAGGCAAGTCAGCCCCAGCATTTT. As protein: CASSLGQASQPQHF.

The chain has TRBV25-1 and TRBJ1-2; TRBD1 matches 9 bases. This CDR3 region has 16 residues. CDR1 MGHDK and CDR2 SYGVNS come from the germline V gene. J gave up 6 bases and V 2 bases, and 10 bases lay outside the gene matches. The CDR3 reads CASSELRTGEVDGYTF. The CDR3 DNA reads TGTGCCAGCAGTGAACTTCGGACAGGGGAGGTCGATGGCTACACCTTC.

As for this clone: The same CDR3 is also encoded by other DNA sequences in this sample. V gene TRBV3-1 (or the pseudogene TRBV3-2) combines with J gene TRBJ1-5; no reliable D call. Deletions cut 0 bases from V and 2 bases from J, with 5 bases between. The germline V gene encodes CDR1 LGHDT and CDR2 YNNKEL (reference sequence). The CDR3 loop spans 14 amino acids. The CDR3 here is CASSQDFGNQPQHF. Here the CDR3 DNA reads TGTGCCAGCAGCCAAGACTTCGGCAATCAGCCCCAGCATTTT.

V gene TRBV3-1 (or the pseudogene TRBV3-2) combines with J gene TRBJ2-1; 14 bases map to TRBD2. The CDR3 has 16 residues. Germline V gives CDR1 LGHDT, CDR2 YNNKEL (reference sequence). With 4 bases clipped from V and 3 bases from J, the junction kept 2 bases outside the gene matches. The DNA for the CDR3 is TGTGCCAGCAGCCCCGGGACTAGCGGGAGCTACAATGAGCAGTTCTTC. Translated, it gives CASSPGTSGSYNEQFF.

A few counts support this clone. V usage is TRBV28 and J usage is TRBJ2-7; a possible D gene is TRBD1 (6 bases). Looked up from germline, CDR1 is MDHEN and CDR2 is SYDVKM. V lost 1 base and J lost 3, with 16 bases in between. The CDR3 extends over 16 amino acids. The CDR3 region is CASSLSTGGYLYEQYF. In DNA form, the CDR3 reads TGTGCCAGCAGTTTATCGACAGGAGGCTACCTCTACGAGCAGTACTTC.

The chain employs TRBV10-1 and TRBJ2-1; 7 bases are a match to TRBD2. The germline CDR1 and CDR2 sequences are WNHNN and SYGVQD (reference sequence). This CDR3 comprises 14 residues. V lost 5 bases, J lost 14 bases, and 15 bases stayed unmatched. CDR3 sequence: CASSRGGDRISKFF. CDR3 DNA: TGCGCCAGCAGTCGTGGGGGGGATAGGATCTCGAAGTTCTTC.

The CDR3 DNA is TGTGCCAGCAGCCACCAGGGACAGAGGGAAGAAAAACTGTTTTTT. This codes for CASSHQGQREEKLFF. The chain joins TRBV16 to TRBJ1-4, with 7 bases aligning to TRBD1. The CDR3 contains 15 residues. J was trimmed by 8 bases and V by 3 bases; bases with no gene match: 9. Germline CDR1 KGHSY, CDR2 FQNENV.

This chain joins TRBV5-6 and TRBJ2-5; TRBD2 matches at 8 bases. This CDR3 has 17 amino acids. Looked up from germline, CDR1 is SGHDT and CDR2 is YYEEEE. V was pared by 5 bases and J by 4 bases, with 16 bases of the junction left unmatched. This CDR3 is CASRPGTSLSMRETQYF. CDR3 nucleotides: TGTGCCAGCAGACCCGGGACTAGTTTATCCATGCGAGAGACCCAGTACTTC.

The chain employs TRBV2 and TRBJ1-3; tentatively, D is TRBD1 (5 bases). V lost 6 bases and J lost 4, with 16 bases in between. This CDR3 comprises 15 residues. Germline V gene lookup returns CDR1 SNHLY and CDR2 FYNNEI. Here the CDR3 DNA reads TGTGCCAGCAGAGCTGACAGTGTAGCAGGAAACACCATATATTTT. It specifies CASRADSVAGNTIYF.

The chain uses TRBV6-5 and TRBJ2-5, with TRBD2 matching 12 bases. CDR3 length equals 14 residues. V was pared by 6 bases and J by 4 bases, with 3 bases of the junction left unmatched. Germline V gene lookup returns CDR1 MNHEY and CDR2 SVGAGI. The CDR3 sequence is CASRLAGGLETQYF. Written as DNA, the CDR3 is TGTGCCAGCAGGCTAGCGGGAGGGCTAGAGACCCAGTACTTC.

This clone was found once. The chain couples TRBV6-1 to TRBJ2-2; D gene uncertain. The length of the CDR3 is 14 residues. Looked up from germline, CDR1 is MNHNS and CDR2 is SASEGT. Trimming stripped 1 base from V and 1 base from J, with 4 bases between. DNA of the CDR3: TGTGCCAGCAGTGAAGGGCAGAACACCGGGGAGCTGTTTTTT. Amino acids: CASSEGQNTGELFF.

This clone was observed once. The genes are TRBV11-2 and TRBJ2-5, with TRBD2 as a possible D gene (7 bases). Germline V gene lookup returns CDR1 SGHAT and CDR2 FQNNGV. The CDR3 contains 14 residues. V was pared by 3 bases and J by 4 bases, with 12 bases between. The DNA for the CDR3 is TGTGCCAGCAGCTTTTACAGGGAGGGAGAGACCCAGTACTTC. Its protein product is CASSFYREGETQYF.

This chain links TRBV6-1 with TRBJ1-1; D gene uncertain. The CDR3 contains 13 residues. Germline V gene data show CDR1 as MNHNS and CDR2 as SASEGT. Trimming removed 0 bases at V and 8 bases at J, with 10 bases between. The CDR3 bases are TGTGCCAGCAGTGAAGCCAGGCTGACAGAAGCTTTCTTT. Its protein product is CASSEARLTEAFF.

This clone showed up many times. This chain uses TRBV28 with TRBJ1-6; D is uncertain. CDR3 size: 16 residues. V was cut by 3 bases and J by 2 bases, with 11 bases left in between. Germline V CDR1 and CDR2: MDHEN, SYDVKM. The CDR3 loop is CASSFGGQPYNSPLHF. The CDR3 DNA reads TGTGCCAGCAGTTTTGGTGGGCAACCCTATAATTCACCCCTCCACTTT.

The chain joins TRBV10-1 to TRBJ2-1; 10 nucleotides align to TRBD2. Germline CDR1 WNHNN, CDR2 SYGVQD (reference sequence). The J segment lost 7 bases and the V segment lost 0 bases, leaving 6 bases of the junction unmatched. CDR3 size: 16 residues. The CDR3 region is CASSESQLAGNNEQFF. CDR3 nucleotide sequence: TGCGCCAGCAGTGAGTCGCAACTAGCGGGAAATAATGAGCAGTTCTTC.

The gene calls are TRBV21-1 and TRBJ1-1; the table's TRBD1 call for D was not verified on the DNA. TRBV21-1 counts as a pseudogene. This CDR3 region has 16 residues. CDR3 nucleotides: TGTGCCAGCAGCCTTTCCCGGGACAGGGGATGCACTGAAGCTTTCTTT. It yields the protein CASSLSRDRGCTEAFF.

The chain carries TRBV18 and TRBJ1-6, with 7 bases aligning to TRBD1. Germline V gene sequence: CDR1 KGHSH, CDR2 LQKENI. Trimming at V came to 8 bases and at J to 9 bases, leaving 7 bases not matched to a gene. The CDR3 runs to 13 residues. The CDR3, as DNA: TGTGCCAGCACGCGGGACAGCCTTTCACCCCTCCACTTT. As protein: CASTRDSLSPLHF.

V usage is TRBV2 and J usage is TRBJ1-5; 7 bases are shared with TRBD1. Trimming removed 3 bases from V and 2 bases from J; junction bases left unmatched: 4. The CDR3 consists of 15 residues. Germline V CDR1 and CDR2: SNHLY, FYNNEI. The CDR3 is CASSERGLGNQPQHF. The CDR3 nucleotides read TGTGCCAGCAGTGAGAGGGGGCTTGGCAATCAGCCCCAGCATTTT.

CDR3 protein: CASSPRRDSTEAFF. CDR3 nucleotide sequence: TGTGCCAGCTCACCACGTCGGGACAGCACTGAAGCTTTCTTT. The rearrangement joins TRBV18 to TRBJ1-1, with TRBD1 identical over 7 bases. Trimming at V came to 1 base and at J to 4 bases, leaving 3 bases not matched to a gene. Germline-derived CDR1 and CDR2 are KGHSH and LQKENI. The CDR3 covers 14 residues.

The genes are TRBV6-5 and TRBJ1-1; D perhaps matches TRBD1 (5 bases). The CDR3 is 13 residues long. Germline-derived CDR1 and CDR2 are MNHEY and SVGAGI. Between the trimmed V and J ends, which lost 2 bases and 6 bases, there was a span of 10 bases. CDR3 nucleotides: TGTGCCAGCAGTTACGGGGGGTTCGCTGAAGCTTTCTTT. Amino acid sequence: CASSYGGFAEAFF.

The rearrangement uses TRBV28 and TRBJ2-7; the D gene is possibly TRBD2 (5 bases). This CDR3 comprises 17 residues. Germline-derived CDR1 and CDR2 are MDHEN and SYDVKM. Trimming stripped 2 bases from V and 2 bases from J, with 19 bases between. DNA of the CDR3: TGTGCCAGCAGTTTACGGGGTGGGGTCGTACTAACCTACGAGCAGTACTTC. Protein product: CASSLRGGVVLTYEQYF. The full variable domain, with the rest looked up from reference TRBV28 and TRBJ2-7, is DVKVTQSSRYLVKRTGEKVFLECVQDMDHENMFWYRQDPGLGLRLIYFSYDVKMKEKGDIPEGYSVSREKKERFSLILESASTNQTSMYLCASSLRGGVVLTYEQYFGPGTRLTVT.

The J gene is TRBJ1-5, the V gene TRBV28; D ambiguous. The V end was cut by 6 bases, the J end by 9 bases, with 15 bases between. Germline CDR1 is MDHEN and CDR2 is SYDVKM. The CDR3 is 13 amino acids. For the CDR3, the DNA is TGTGCCAGCAGGAAACCCGATCGCGGGCCCCAGCATTTT. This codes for CASRKPDRGPQHF.

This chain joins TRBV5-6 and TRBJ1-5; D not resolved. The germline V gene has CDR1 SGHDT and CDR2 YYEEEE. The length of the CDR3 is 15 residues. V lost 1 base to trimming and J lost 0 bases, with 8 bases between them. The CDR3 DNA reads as TGTGCCAGCAGCTTGTATACAGTTAGCAATCAGCCCCAGCATTTT. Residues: CASSLYTVSNQPQHF.

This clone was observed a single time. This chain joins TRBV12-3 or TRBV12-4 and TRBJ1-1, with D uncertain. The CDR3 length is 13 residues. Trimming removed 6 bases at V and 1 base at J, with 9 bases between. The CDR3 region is CASRWPGNTEAFF. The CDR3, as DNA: TGTGCCAGCAGGTGGCCGGGGAACACTGAAGCTTTCTTT.

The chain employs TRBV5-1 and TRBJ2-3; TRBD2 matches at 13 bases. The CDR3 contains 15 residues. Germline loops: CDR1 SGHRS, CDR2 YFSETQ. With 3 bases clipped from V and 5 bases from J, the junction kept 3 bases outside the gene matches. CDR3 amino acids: CASSSGLAGEDTQYF. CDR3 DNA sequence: TGCGCCAGCAGCTCTGGACTAGCGGGAGAAGATACGCAGTATTTT.

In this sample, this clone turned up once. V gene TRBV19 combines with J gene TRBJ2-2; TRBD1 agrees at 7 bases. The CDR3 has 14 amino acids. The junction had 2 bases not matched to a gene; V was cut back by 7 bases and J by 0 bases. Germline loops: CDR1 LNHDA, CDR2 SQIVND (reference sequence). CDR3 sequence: CASMGQPNTGELFF. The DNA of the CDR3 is TGTGCCAGTATGGGACAGCCGAACACCGGGGAGCTGTTTTTT.